This T cell receptor beta chain appears in the sequencing data of a study of post-analysis software for immune sequencing data. On the study more broadly: The disease courses spanned relapsing-remitting, secondary progressive and progressive-relapsing forms of multiple sclerosis.

Notes on this clonotype: Its antigen remains unknown.

Unique molecular identifiers had been added to the TCR beta cDNA libraries. MiXCR, run by TCRdb on the PCR reads, gives a single entry per CDR3 protein. Here the sample spans a few hundred thousand distinct CDR3 sequences, roughly 46% being singletons. Study-wide results and caveats: Five TRBV segments, TRBV5-6, TRBV5-1 and TRBV20-1 among them, were found more frequent in patients than controls. Compared with controls, patients showed significantly lower normalized Chao1 diversity.

Germline loops: CDR1 SGHTA, CDR2 FQGTGA. The CDR3 consists of 15 residues. V was pared by 7 bases and J by 5 bases, with 13 bases of the junction left unmatched. This receptor was taken from a girl between 10 and 17 years old with multiple sclerosis. Sequenced material: blood. V gene TRBV7-3 combines with J gene TRBJ2-5; 7 positions agree with TRBD2. Here the CDR3 DNA reads TGTGCCAGCAAAAAAGGGGCGGGAGAGACTGAGACCCAGTACTTC. Encoded protein: CASKKGAGETETQYF.